Below, one T cell receptor beta chain is given with its context. The CDR3 is made up of 16 amino acids. The germline V gene has CDR1 MGHDK and CDR2 SYGVNS. V lost 3 bases, J lost 7 bases, and 9 bases stayed unmatched. The record originates from a study of blood T cell repertoires in COVID-19. Study at large: COVID-19 samples, acute and convalescent, were from the United States, Italy and Spain. PBMCs, B-cell-depleted T cells, or T cells were the source of the cDNA or gDNA that made up the material.

As originally analysed: Cell counts per sample came from amplifying reference gene primers. Assay used: immunoSEQ multiplex PCR; TCRdb lists only in-frame clones, some missing. V and J calls plus clone size are reproduced from that table; the DNA served to infer D and trimming. This table holds 240,000 or so clones, about four fifths found once. The TCR was taken from a woman aged 80 or older with acute or convalescent COVID-19. Sample: peripheral blood. The chain has TRBV25-1 and TRBJ2-2; 9 bases are shared with TRBD1. CDR3 residues: CASSDLGQGSNGELFF. As DNA, the CDR3 is TGTGCCAGCAGTGACCTCGGACAGGGGTCCAACGGGGAGCTGTTTTTT.